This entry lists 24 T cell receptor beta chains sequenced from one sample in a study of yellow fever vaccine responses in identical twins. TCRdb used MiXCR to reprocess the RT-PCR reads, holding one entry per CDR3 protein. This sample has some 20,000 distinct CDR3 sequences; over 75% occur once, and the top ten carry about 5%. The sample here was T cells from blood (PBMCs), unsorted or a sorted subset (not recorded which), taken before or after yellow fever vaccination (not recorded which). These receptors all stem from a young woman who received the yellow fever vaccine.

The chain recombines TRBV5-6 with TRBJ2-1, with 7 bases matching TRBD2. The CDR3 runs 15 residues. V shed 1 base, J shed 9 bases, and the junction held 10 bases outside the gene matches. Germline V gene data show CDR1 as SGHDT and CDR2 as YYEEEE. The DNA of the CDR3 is TGTGCCAGCAGCTTGCTAGCGCTTAGGGAGGGTGAGCAGTTCTTC. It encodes CASSLLALREGEQFF.

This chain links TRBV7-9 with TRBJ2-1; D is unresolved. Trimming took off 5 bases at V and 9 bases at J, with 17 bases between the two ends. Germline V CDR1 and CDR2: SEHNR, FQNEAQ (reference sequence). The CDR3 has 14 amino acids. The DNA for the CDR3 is TGTGCCAGCAGCCTCACCTCCTCGCTGATTGAGCAGTTCTTC. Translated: CASSLTSSLIEQFF.

DNA for the CDR3: TGTGCCAGCAGCCACGACAGGGGCGGGAGTACTGGCGAGCAGTACTTC. Translating gives CASSHDRGGSTGEQYF. This chain connects TRBV9 to TRBJ2-7; a weak D match, TRBD1 (8 bases). V gave up 4 bases and J gave up 6 bases, with 23 bases separating them. The CDR3 is 16 amino acids. In germline, CDR1 is SGDLS, CDR2 YYNGEE.

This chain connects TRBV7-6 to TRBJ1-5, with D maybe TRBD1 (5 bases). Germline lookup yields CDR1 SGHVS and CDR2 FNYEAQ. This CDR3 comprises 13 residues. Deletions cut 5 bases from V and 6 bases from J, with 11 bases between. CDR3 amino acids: CASSPSGTQPQHF. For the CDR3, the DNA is TGTGCCAGCAGCCCTTCGGGGACTCAGCCCCAGCATTTT. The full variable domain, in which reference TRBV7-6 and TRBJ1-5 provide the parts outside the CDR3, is GAGVSQSPRYKVTKRGQDVALRCDPISGHVSLYWYRQALGQGPEFLTYFNYEAQQDKSGLPNDRFSAERPEGSISTLTIQRTEQRDSAMYRCASSPSGTQPQHFGDGTRLSIL.

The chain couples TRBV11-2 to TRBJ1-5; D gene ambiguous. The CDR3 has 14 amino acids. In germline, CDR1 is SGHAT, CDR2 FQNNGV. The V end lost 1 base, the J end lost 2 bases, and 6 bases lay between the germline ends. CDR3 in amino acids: CASSLVLGNQPQHF. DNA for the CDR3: TGTGCCAGCAGCTTAGTTCTTGGCAATCAGCCCCAGCATTTT.

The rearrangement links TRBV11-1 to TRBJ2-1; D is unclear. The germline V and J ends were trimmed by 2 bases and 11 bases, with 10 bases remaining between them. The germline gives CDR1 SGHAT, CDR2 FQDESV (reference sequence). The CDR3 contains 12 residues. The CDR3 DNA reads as TGTGCCAGCAGCTTATACCCTAGGAAGCAGTTCTTC. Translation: CASSLYPRKQFF.

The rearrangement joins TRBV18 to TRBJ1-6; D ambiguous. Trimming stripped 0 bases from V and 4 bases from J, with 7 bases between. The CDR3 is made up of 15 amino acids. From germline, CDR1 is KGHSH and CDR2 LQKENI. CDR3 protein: CASSPPQPYNSPLHF. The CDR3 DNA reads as TGTGCCAGCTCACCACCGCAGCCTTATAATTCACCCCTCCACTTT.

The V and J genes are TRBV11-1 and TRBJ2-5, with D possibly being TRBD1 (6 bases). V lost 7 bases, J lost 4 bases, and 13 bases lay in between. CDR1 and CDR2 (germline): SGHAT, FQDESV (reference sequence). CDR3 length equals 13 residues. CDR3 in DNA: TGTGCCAGCACCGCCGCCAGGGGAGAGACCCAGTACTTC. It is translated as CASTAARGETQYF.

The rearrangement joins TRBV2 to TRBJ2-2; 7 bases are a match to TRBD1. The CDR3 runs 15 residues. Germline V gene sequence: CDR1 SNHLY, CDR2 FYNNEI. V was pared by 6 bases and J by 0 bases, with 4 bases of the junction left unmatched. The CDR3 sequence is CASRQQGPNTGELFF. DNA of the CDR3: TGTGCCAGCAGGCAACAGGGGCCGAACACCGGGGAGCTGTTTTTT.

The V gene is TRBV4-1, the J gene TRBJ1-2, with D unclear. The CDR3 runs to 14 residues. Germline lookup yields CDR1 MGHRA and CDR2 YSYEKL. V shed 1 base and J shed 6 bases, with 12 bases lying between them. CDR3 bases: TGCGCCAGCAGCCAAGTCACCCACGGGAATGGCTACACCTTC. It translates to CASSQVTHGNGYTF.

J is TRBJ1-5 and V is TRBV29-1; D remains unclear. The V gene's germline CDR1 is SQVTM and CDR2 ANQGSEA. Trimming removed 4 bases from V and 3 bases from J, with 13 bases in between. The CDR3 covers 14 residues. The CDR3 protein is CSVAPTGTNQPQHF. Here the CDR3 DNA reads TGCAGCGTTGCCCCGACTGGCACCAATCAGCCCCAGCATTTT. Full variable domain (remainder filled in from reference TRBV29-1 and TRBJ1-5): SAVISQKPSRDICQRGTSLTIQCQVDSQVTMMFWYRQQPGQSLTLIATANQGSEATYESGFVIDKFPISRPNLTFSTLTVSNMSPEDSSIYLCSVAPTGTNQPQHFGDGTRLSIL.

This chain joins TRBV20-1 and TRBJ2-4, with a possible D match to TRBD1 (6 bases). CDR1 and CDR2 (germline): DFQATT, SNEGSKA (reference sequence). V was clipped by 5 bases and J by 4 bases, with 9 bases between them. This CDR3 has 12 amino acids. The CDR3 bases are TGCAGTGCTCCCGACAGGAAAAACATTCAGTACTTC. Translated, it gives CSAPDRKNIQYF.

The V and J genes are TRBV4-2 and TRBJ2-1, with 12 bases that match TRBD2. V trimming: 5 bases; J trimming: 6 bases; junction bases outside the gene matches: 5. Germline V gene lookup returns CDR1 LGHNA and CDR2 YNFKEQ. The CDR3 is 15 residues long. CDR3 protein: CASSTSSGRVNEQFF. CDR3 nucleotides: TGTGCCAGCAGCACGTCTAGCGGGAGGGTCAATGAGCAGTTCTTC.

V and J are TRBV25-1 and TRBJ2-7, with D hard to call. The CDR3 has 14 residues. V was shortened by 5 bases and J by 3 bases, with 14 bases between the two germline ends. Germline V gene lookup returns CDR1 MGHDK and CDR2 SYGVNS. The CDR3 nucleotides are TGTGCCAGCAGTCACCCTAACCCCCGCTACGAGCAGTACTTC. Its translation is CASSHPNPRYEQYF.

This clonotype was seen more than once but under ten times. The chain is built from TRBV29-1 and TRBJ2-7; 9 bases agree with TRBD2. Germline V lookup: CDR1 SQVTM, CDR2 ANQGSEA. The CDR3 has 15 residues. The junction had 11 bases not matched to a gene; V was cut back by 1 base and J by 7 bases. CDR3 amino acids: CSVEGLAGLQREQYF. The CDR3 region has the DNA TGCAGCGTTGAAGGTCTAGCGGGACTCCAAAGGGAGCAGTACTTC.

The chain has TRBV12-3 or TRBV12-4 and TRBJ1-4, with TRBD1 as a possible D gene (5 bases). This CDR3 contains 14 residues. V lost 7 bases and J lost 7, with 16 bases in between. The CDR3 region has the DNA TGTGCCAGCACTAGGACAACACTAAGTGAAAAACTGTTTTTT. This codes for CASTRTTLSEKLFF.

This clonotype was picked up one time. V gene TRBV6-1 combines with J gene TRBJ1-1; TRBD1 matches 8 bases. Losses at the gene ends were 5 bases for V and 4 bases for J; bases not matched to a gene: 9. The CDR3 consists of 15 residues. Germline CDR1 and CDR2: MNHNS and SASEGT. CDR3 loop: CASSHRTGRSTEAFF. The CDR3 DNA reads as TGTGCCAGCAGTCATAGGACAGGGCGCTCCACTGAAGCTTTCTTT.

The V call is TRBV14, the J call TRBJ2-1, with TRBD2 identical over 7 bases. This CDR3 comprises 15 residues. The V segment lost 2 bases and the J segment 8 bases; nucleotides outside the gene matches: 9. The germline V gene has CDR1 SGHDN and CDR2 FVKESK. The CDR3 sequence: CASSQISGVKDEQFF. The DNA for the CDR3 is TGTGCCAGCAGCCAAATAAGCGGGGTTAAGGATGAGCAGTTCTTC.

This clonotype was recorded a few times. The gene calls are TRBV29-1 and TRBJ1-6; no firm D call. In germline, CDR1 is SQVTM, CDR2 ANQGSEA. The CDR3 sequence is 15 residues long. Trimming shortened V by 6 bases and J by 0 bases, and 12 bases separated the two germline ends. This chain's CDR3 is CSVTVGSSYNSPLHF. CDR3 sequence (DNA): TGCAGCGTCACGGTTGGAAGCTCCTATAATTCACCCCTCCACTTT. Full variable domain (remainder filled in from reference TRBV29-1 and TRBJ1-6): SAVISQKPSRDICQRGTSLTIQCQVDSQVTMMFWYRQQPGQSLTLIATANQGSEATYESGFVIDKFPISRPNLTFSTLTVSNMSPEDSSIYLCSVTVGSSYNSPLHFGNGTRLTVT.

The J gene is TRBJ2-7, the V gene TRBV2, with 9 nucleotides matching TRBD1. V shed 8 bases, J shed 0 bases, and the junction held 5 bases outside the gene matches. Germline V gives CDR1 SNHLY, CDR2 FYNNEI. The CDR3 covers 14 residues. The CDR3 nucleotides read TGTGCCAGCGTAGGGACAGGGAGCTCCTACGAGCAGTACTTC. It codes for CASVGTGSSYEQYF.

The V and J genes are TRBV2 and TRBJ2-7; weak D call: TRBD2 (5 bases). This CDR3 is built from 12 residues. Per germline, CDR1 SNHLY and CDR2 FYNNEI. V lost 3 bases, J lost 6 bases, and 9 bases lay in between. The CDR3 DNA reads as TGTGCCAGCAGTGATGAGGGTTTCGAGCAGTACTTC. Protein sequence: CASSDEGFEQYF.

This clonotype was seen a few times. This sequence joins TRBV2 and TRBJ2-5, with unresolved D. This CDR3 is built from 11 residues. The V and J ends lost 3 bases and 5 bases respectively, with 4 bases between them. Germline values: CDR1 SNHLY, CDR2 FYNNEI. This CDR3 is CASSEVETQYF. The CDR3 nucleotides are TGTGCCAGCAGTGAGGTTGAGACCCAGTACTTC.

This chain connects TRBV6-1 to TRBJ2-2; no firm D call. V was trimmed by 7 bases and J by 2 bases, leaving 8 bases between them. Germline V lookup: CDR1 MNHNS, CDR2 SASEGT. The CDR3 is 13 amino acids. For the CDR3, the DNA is TGTGCCAGCATGCGGAGAAACACCGGGGAGCTGTTTTTT. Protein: CASMRRNTGELFF.

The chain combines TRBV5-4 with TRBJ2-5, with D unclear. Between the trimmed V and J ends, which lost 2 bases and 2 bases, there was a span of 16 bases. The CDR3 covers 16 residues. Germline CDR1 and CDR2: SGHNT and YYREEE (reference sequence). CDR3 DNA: TGTGCCAGCAGCTTCGGTCTAGGACCAGAACAAGAGACCCAGTACTTC. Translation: CASSFGLGPEQETQYF.